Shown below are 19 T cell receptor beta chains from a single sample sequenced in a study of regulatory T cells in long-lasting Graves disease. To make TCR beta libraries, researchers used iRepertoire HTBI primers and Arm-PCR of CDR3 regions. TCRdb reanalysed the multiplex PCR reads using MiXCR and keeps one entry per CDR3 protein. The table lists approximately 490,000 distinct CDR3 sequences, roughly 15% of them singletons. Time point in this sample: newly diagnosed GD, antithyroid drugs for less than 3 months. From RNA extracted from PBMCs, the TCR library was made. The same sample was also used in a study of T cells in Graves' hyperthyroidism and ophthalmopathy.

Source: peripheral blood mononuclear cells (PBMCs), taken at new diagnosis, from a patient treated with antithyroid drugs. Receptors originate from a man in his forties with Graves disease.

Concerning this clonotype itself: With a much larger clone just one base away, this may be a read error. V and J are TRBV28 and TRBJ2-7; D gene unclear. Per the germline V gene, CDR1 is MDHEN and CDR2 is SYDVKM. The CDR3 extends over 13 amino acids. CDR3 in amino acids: CASSLSGRGEQCF. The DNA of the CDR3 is TGTGCCAGCAGTTTATCGGGTCGCGGCGAGCAGTGCTTC.

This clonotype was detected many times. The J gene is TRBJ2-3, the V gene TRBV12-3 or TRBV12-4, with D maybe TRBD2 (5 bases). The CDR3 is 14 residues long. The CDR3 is CAIRVGERTDTQYF. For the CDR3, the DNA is TGTGCTATACGGGTGGGAGAGCGCACAGATACGCAGTATTTT.

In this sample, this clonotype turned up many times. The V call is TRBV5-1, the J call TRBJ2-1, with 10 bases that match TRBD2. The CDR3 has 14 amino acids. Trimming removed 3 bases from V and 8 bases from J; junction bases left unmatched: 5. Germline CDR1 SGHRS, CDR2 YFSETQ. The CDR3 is CASSYSGRGDEQFF. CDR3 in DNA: TGCGCCAGCAGCTACAGCGGGAGGGGGGATGAGCAGTTCTTC.

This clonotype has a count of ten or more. CDR3 residues: CSASLGQTYSNQPQHF. The CDR3 DNA reads TGCAGTGCTAGCCTAGGACAGACATATAGCAATCAGCCCCAGCATTTT. The chain combines TRBV20-1 with TRBJ1-5, with a tentative D call TRBD1 (6 bases). CDR3 length equals 16 residues. V lost 3 bases and J 0 bases, leaving 15 bases between the germline ends. Germline V gene data show CDR1 as DFQATT and CDR2 as SNEGSKA (reference sequence).

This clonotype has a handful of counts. This CDR3 reads CASSQQGSYEQYF. The CDR3 nucleotides are TGTGCCAGCAGCCAGCAGGGTTCCTACGAGCAGTACTTC. The chain couples TRBV14 to TRBJ2-7, with D perhaps TRBD1 (5 bases). Per germline, CDR1 SGHDN and CDR2 FVKESK. This CDR3 is 13 amino acids long. V was shortened by 3 bases and J by 1 base, with 7 bases between the two germline ends.

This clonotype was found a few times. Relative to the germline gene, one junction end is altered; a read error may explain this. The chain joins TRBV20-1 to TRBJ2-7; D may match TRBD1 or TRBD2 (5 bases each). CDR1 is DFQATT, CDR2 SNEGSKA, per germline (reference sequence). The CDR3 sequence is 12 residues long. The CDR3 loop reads CSARTSGTLLNF. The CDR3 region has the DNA TGCAGTGCTAGAACCTCCGGGACGCTTCTAAACTTC.

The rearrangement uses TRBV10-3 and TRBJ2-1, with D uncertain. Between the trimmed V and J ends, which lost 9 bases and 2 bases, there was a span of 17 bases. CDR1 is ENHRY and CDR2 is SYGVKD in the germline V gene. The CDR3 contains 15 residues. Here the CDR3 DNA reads TGTGCCATAAAGGCGGTCGAGGACGCCTACAATGAGCAGTTCTTC. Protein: CAIKAVEDAYNEQFF.

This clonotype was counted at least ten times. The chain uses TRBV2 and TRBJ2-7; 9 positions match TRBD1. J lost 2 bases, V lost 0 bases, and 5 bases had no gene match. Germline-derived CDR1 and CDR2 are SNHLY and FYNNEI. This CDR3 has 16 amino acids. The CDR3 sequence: CASSEAGGQGPYEQYF. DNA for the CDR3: TGTGCCAGCAGTGAAGCTGGAGGACAGGGGCCCTACGAGCAGTACTTC.

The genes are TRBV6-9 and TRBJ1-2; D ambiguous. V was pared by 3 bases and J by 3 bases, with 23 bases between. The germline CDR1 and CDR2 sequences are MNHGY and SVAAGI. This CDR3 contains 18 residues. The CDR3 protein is CASSYEDGINPYYYGYTF. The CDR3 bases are TGTGCCAGCAGTTACGAGGACGGGATAAACCCTTACTACTATGGCTACACCTTC.

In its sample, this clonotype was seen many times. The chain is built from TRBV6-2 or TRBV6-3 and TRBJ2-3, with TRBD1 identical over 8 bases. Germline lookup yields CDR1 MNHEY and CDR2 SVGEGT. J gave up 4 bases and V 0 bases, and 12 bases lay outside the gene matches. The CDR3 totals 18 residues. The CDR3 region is CASSYSGRRETGADTQYF. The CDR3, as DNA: TGTGCCAGCAGTTACTCAGGGAGGAGGGAGACAGGGGCAGATACGCAGTATTTT.

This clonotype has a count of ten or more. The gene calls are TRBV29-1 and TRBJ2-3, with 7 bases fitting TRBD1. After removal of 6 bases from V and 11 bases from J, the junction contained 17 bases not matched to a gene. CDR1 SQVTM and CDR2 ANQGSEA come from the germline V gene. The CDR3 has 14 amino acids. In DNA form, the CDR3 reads TGCAGCGTCGGGATAGGGGGCGGCCATGAAATGCAGTATTTT. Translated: CSVGIGGGHEMQYF.

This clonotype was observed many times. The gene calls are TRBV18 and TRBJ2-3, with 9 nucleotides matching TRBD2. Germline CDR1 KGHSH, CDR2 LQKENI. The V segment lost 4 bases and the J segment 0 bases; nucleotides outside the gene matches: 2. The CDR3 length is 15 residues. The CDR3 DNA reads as TGTGCCAGCTCACGGACTAGCGTAAGCACAGATACGCAGTATTTT. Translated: CASSRTSVSTDTQYF.

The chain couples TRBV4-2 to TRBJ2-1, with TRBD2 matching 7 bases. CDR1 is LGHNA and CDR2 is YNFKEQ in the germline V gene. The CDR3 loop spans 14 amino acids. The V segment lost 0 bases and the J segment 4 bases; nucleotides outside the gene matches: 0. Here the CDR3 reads CASSQEGLYNEQFF. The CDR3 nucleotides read TGTGCCAGCAGCCAAGAGGGACTATACAATGAGCAGTTCTTC.

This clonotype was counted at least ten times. The CDR3 loop is CASTVGVLGYTF. The CDR3 DNA reads as TGTGCCAGCACCGTCGGGGTGCTTGGCTACACCTTC. The chain links TRBV6-1 to TRBJ1-2; D gene unclear. The germline V gene has CDR1 MNHNS and CDR2 SASEGT. V was shortened by 7 bases and J by 7 bases, with 13 bases between the two germline ends. CDR3 size: 12 residues.

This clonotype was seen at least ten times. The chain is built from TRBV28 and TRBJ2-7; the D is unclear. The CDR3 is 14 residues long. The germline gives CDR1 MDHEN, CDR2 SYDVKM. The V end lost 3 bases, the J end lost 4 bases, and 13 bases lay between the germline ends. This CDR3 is CASSFRNRPYEQYF. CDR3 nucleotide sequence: TGTGCCAGCAGTTTCCGGAACAGACCGTACGAGCAGTACTTC.

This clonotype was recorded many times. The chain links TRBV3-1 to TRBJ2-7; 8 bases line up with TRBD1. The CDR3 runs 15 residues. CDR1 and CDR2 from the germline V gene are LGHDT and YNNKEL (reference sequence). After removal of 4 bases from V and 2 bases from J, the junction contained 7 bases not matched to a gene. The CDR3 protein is CASSPLTGATYEQYF. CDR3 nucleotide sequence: TGTGCCAGCAGCCCCCTGACAGGGGCTACCTACGAGCAGTACTTC.

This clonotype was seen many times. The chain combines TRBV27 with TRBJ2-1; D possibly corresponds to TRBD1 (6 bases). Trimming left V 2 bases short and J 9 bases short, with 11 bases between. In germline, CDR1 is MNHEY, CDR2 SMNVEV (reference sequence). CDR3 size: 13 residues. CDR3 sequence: CASSLTGNTEQFF. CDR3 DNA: TGTGCCAGCAGTTTAACAGGGAACACTGAGCAGTTCTTC.

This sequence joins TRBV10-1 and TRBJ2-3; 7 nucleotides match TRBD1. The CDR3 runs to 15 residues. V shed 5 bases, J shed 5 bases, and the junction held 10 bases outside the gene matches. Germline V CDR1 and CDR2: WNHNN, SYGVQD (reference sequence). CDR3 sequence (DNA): TGCGCCAGCAGTACCGACAGGGATGGCCAAGATACGCAGTATTTT. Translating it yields CASSTDRDGQDTQYF.

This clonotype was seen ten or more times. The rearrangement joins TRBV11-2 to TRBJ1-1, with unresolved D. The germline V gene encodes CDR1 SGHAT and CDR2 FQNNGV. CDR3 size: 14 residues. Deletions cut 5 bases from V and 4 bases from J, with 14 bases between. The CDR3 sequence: CASSITKTTTEAFF. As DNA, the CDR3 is TGTGCCAGCAGCATTACAAAAACGACCACTGAAGCTTTCTTT.